This T cell receptor beta chain was recovered during a study of beta chain features in type 1 diabetes (dated by TCRdb to 2016 to 2019). Context from the whole study: Mean age, gender distribution, total cell number and subset yield did not differ between patients and healthy donors. Across all samples, almost 110 million sorted cells were examined, and cell number per subset correlated strongly with RNA yield. In the study, recently diagnosed type 1 diabetes patients and matched healthy donors were compared on the TCRB repertoires of their sorted circulating CD4+ T cell subsets. Whereas all 30 or so donors provided naive and central memory subsets, regulatory and stem cell-like memory subsets were isolated from just 8 patients and about 8 healthy donors. The paper as a whole reports these results and caveats: Because the HLA sub-analyses included only small numbers of individuals, any influence of HLA type on TCRB rearrangement was left unresolved. A moderate but significant shortening of TCRB CDR3 length was observed in type 1 diabetes patients in all four CD4+ subsets. At VDJ recombination sites, patients with type 1 diabetes made fewer insertions and deleted more nucleotides, a pattern implying thymic rearrangement abnormalities. PCR may preferentially amplify shorter templates, but because patient and control samples were amplified and corrected together, any resulting skew would affect both groups equally. The naive, central memory and regulatory TCRB repertoires appeared to resemble one another more closely among patients than among healthy donors. Because cDNA was sequenced instead of genomic DNA, highly expressing activated cells could be over-represented, though the groups showed no difference in activation or CD3 levels.

This clone was observed a handful of times. Its antigen is not yet known. No base-level quality is on record; no much larger clone is a single base apart. Each donor gave one peripheral blood draw, averaging roughly 120 mL, which was collected into heparinised tubes. Using a panel that included CD45RO, CCR7, CD25, CD127, CD95 and CD27, naive, central memory, regulatory and stem cell-like memory CD4+ T cells were sorted on a BD FACSAria II. Every sorted population had a purity above 95%. PBMCs were separated immediately by Lymphoprep density gradient centrifugation and were stained directly, without being cultured. So that batch effects would be minimized, each experiment stained and sorted samples in pairs, pairing one healthy donor with one patient. The cysteine opens and the phenylalanine closes a CDR3 of 13 amino acids. Only the CDR3 DNA stays, 39 bases, in frame from base 1. The germline V gene gives CDR1 as SQVTM and CDR2 as ANQGSEA. V is reduced by 3 bases and J by 8 bases, leaving a spacing of 14 bases between them.

The High Capacity cDNA Reverse Transcription Kit was used to reverse transcribe all of the isolated RNA, meaning that expressed TCRB transcripts were what got sequenced. Naive, central memory and regulatory T cell samples underwent deep immunoSEQ sequencing, averaging about 3.57 million total reads per sample. Sorted cells were lysed in RLT buffer, and RNA was extracted using DNase-treated RNeasy Micro or Mini kits according to cell number. Each cell subset was processed on its own to prevent cross-contamination, while patient and healthy donor samples were processed together. TCRB sequences were amplified from cDNA with the immunoSEQ multiplex PCR, producing 87-bp fragments spanning the CDR3 region. Sequencing of the amplicons was performed on the Illumina HiSeq platform. Regarding the original processing steps: Synthetic template baselines were used to correct PCR bias computationally, reads within Hamming distance 2 were collapsed together, and singletons that could not be merged were discarded. Reads were aligned to IMGT to assign V, D and J genes, CDR3 length, and insertions or deletions at six rearrangement sites. Within each subset, clonotype counts were normalized to the number of sorted cells before true diversity and Gini coefficients were calculated with the tcR R package. The overlap coefficient, calculated on TCRB nucleotide sequences, was used to measure repertoire sharing. The table comes from immuneACCESS by way of TCRdb, which keeps in-frame sequences with V and J called. Part of the clones is missing from these tables; in studies checked, under half for an unresolved V gene and the rest for unknown reasons. Clonal size and the V and J genes are those of that table, whereas D and trimming came from the DNA. This sample holds about 210,000 clones; about a tenth were observed only once. The ten largest clones take up approximately 1.5% of the sample.

The sample consisted of central memory CD4+ T cells from blood. The receptor chain draws on TRBV29-1 and TRBJ2-1; no D segment can be confidently identified. The receptor comes from a man between 18 and 29 years old in good health. The nucleotide sequence reads as follows: TGCAGCGTTGAGAGGCTCGCCTCCTATGAGCAGTTCTTC. This translates into CSVERLASYEQFF.